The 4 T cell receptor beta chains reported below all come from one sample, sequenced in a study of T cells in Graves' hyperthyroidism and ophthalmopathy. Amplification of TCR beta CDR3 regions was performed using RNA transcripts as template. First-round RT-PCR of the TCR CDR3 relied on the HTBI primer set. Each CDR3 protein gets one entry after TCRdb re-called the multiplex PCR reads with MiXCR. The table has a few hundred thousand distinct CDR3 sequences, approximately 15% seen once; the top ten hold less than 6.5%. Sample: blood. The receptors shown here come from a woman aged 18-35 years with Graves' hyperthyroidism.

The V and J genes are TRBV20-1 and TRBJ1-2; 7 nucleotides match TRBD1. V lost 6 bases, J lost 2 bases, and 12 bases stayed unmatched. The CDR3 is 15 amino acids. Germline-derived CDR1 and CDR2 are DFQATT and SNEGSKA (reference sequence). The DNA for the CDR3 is TGCAGTGCAAGGAGACAGGGTCTGGGGAACTATGGCTACACCTTC. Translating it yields CSARRQGLGNYGYTF.

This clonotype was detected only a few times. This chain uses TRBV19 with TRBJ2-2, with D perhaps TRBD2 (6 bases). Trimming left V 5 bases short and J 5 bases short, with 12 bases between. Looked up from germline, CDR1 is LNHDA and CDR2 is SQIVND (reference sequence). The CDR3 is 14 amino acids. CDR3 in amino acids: CASSRDSGTGELFF. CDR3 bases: TGTGCCAGTAGTCGGGATAGCGGAACCGGGGAGCTGTTTTTT.

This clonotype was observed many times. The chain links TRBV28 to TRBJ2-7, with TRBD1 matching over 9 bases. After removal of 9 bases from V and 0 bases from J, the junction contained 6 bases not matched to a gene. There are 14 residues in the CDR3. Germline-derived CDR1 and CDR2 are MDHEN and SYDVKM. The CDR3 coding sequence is TGTGCCAGTTATGACAGGGGGGGCTCCTACGAGCAGTACTTC. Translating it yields CASYDRGGSYEQYF.

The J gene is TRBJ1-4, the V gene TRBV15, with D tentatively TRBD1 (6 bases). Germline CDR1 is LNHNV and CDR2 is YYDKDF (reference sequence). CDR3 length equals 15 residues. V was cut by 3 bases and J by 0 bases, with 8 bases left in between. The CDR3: CATSRGHSTNEKLFF. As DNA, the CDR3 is TGTGCCACCAGCAGGGGACATTCAACTAATGAAAAACTGTTTTTT.